This entry concerns a single T cell receptor (beta chain). Antigen unknown. The CDR3 sequence is 15 residues long. Trimming cost V 6 bases and J 0 bases, with 12 bases left between them. The germline gives CDR1 MDHEN, CDR2 SYDVKM. This entry belongs to a study of PD-L1 blockade in urothelial cancer. At the level of the study: A median blood sample held about 140,000 T cells and about 78,000 unique TCRs.

Indicated time point: pretreatment peripheral blood. Overall study results and limits: Tumor-associated clones in the blood of durable-benefit patients grew more at 3 weeks.

Sequencing used immunoSEQ multiplex PCR; TCRdb keeps in-frame clones, though not all of them. The sample lists 43,000 or so clones, around 84% occurring once. This chain uses TRBV28 with TRBJ1-5; D not resolved. Sample: PBMCs, taken around atezolizumab (anti-PD-L1) treatment. The clonotype originates from a man between 60 and 75 years old with urothelial cancer. Here the CDR3 reads CASRTPSGSNQPQHF. The CDR3 region has the DNA TGTGCCAGCAGAACCCCCAGCGGTAGCAATCAGCCCCAGCATTTT.